This T cell receptor (beta chain) was profiled in a study of blood T cell repertoires in COVID-19. Study-wide context: Donors in the United States, Italy and Spain gave samples during acute or convalescent COVID-19. PBMCs, B-cell-depleted T cells, or T cells provided the cDNA or gDNA that made up the material.

This table comes from immunoSEQ multiplex PCR, and its TCRdb copy is limited to in-frame clones, with some not included. The table has 150,000 to 200,000 clones, roughly 88% seen once. The TCR sequence derives from a woman of 80 years or more with active or convalescent COVID-19. The sample was peripheral blood.

In DNA, the CDR3 is TGCGCCAGCAGCTTGGAGGGGGCCTCCTACAATGAGCAGTTCTTC. It translates to CASSLEGASYNEQFF. The chain uses TRBV5-1 and TRBJ2-1, with TRBD1 identical over 7 bases. The CDR3 runs 15 residues. The J segment lost 0 bases and the V segment lost 0 bases, leaving 0 bases of the junction unmatched. Germline V gene lookup returns CDR1 SGHRS and CDR2 YFSETQ.